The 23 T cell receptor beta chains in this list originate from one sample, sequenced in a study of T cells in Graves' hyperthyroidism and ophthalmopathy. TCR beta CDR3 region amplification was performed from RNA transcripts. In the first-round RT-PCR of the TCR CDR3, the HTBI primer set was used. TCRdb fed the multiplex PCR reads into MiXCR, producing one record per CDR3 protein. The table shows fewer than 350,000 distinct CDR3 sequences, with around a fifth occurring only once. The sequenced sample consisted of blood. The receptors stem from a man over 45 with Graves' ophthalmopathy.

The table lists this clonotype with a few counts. CDR3 loop: CATSREAPGHLGTDTQYF. As DNA, the CDR3 is TGTGCCACCAGCAGAGAAGCTCCGGGACACCTAGGCACAGATACGCAGTATTTT. V usage is TRBV15 and J usage is TRBJ2-3; possible D gene TRBD1, 6 bases. The germline gives CDR1 LNHNV, CDR2 YYDKDF (reference sequence). The length of the CDR3 is 18 residues. Trimming shortened V by 0 bases and J by 1 base, and 17 bases separated the two germline ends.

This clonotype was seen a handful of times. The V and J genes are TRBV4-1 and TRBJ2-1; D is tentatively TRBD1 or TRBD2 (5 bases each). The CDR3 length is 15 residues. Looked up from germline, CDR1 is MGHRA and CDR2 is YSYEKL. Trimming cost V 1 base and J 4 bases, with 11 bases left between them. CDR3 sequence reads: CASSQAGTEYNEQFF. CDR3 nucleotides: TGCGCCAGCAGCCAAGCCGGGACGGAGTACAATGAGCAGTTCTTC.

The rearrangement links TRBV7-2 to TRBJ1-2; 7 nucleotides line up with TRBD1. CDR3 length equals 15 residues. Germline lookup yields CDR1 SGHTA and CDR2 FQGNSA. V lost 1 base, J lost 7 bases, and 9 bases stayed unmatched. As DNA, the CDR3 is TGTGCCAGCAGCTTAGAGGCAGAAACAGGGGTTGGCTACACCTTC. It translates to CASSLEAETGVGYTF.

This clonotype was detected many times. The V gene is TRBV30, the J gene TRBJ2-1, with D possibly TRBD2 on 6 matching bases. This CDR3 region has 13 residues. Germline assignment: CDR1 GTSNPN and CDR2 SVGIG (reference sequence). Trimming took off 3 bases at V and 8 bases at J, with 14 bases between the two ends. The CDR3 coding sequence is TGTGCCTGGAGCCACGGGAGTAGGGATGAGCAGTTCTTC. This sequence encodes CAWSHGSRDEQFF.

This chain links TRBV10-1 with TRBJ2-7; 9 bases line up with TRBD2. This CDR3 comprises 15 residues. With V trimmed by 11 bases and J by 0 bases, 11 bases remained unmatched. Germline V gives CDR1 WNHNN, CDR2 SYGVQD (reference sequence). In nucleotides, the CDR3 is TGCGCCTGCTTGGATAGCGGGAGTATCTCCTACGAGCAGTACTTC. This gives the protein CACLDSGSISYEQYF.

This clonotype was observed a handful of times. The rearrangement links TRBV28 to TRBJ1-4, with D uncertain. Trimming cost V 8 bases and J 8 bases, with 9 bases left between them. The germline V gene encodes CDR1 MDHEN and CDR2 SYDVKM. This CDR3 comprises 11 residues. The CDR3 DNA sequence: TGTGCCAGCGGTCATTGGGAAAAACTGTTTTTT. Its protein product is CASGHWEKLFF.

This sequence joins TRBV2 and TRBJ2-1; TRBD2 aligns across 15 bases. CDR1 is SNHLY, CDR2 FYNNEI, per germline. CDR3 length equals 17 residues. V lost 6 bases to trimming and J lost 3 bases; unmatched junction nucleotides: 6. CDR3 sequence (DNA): TGTGCCAGCAGCTCCGGACTAGCGGGAGGGCTCTACAATGAGCAGTTCTTC. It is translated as CASSSGLAGGLYNEQFF.

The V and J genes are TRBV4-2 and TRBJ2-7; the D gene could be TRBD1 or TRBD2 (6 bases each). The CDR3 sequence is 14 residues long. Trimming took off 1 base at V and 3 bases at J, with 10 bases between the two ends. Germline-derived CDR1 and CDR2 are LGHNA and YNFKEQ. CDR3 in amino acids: CASSQGRGNYEQYF. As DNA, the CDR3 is TGTGCCAGCAGCCAAGGGAGGGGGAACTACGAGCAGTACTTC.

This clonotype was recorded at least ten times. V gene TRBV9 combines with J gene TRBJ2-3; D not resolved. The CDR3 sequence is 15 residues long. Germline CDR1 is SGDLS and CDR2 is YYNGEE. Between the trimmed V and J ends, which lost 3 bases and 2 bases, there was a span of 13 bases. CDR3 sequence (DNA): TGTGCCAGCAGCGCGGAAGCGCCACTCACAGATACGCAGTATTTT. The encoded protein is CASSAEAPLTDTQYF.

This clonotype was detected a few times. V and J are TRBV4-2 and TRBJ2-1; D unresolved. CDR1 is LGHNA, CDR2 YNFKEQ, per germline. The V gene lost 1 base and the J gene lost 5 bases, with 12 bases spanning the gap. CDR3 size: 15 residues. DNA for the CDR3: TGTGCCAGCAGCCAAGTTCCCCGTAGTCACAATGAGCAGTTCTTC. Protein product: CASSQVPRSHNEQFF.

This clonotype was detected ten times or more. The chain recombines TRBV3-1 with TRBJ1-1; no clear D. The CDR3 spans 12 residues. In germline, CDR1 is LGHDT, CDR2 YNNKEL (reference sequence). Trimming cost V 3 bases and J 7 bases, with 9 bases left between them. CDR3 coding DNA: TGTGCCAGCAGCCATCCCTTGGGTGAAGCTTTCTTT. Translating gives CASSHPLGEAFF.

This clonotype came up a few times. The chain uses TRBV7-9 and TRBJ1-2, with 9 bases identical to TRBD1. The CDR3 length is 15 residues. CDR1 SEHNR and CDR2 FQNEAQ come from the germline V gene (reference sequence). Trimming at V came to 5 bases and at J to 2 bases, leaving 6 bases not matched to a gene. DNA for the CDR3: TGTGCCAGCAGCCTTTCCGGGACAGGGAACTATGGCTACACCTTC. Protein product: CASSLSGTGNYGYTF.

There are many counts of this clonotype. The CDR3 DNA reads as TGTGCCAGCAGCTTAGTCGGCGTATACGAGCAGTACTTC. Encoded protein: CASSLVGVYEQYF. This chain links TRBV7-9 with TRBJ2-7; D not certain. The CDR3 length is 13 residues. Germline CDR1 and CDR2: SEHNR and FQNEAQ (reference sequence). The germline V and J ends were trimmed by 1 base and 4 bases, with 8 bases remaining between them.

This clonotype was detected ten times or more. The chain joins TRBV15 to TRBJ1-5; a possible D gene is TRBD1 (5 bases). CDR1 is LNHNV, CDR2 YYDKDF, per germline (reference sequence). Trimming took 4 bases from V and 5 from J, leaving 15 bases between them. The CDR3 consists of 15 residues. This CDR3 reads CATSKALGGDQPQHF. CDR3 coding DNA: TGTGCCACCAGCAAGGCCCTTGGGGGGGATCAGCCCCAGCATTTT.

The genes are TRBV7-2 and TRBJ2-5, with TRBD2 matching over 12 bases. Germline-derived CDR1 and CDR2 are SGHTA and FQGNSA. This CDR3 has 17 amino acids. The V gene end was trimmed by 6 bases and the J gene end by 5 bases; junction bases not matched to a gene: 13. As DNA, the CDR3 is TGTGCCAGCAGGCAGGCCTCTAGCGGGAGGGCCGGGGAGACCCAGTACTTC. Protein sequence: CASRQASSGRAGETQYF.

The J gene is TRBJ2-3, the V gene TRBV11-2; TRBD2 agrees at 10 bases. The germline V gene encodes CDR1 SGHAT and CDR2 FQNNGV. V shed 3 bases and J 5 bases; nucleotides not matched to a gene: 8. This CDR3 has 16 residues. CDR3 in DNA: TGTGCCAGCAGCTTGGCCAGCGGGAGGGCGGTAGATACGCAGTATTTT. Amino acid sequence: CASSLASGRAVDTQYF. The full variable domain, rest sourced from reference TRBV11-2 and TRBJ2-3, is EAGVAQSPRYKIIEKRQSVAFWCNPISGHATLYWYQQILGQGPKLLIQFQNNGVVDDSQLPKDRFSAERLKGVDSTLKIQPAKLEDSAVYLCASSLASGRAVDTQYFGPGTRLTVL.

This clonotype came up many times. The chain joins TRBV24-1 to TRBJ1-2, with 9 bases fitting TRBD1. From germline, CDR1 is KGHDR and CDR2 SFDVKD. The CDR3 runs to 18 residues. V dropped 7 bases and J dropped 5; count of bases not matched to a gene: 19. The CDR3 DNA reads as TGTGCCACCAGCGCCTCCAGTGGGACAGGGCTCGATTTTTATGGCTACACCTTC. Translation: CATSASSGTGLDFYGYTF.

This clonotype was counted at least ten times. CDR3 region: CASSSNPNYQETQYF. DNA for the CDR3: TGTGCCAGCAGTTCAAATCCTAACTATCAAGAGACCCAGTACTTC. The chain employs TRBV6-1 and TRBJ2-5; D uncertain. Germline V lookup: CDR1 MNHNS, CDR2 SASEGT. V shed 5 bases and J shed 2 bases, with 15 bases lying between them. The CDR3 consists of 15 residues.

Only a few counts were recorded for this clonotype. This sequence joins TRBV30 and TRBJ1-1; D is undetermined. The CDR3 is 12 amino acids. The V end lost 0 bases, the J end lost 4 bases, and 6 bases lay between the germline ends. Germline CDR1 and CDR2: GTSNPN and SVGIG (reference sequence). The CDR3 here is CAWSVRSTEAFF. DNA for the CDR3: TGTGCCTGGAGTGTAAGGAGCACTGAAGCTTTCTTT.

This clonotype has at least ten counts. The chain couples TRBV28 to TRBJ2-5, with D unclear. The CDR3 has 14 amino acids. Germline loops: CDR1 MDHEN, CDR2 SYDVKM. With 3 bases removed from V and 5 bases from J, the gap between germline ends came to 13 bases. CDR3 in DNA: TGTGCCAGCAGTTTTGACTCCCTCGGGGAGACCCAGTACTTC. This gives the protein CASSFDSLGETQYF.

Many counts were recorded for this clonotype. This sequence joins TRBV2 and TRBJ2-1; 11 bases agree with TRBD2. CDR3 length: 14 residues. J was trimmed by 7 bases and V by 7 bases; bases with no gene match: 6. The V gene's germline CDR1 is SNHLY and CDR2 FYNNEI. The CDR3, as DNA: TGTGCCAGCACGGCACTAGCGGGAGAGAATGAGCAGTTCTTC. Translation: CASTALAGENEQFF.

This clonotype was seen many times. CDR3 loop: CASSQQETQYF. In DNA form, the CDR3 reads TGTGCCAGCAGCCAGCAAGAGACCCAGTACTTC. The chain combines TRBV7-2 with TRBJ2-5; no clear D gene. CDR3 length: 11 residues. The germline V gene has CDR1 SGHTA and CDR2 FQGNSA. V lost 5 bases and J 2 bases, leaving 3 bases between the germline ends.

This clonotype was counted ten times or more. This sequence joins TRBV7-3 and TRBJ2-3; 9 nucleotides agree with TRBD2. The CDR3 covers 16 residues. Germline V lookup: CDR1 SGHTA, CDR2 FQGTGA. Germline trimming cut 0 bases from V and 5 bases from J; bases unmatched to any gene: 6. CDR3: CASSLTGGRALDTQYF. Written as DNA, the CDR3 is TGTGCCAGCAGCTTAACTGGCGGGAGGGCCCTAGATACGCAGTATTTT.